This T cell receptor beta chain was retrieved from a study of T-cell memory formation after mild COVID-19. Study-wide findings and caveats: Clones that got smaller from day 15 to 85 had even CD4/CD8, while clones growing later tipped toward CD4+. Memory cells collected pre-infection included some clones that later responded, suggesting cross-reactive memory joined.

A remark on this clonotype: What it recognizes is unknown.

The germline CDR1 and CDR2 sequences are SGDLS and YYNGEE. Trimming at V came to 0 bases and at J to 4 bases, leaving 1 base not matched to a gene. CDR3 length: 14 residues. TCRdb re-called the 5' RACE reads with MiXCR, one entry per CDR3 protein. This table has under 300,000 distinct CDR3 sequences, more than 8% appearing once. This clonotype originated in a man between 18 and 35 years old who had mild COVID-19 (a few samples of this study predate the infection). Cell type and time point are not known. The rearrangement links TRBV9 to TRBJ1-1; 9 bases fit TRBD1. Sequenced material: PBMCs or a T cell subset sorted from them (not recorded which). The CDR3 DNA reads TGTGCCAGCAGCGTAGGGGACAGGGTCACTGAAGCTTTCTTT. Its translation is CASSVGDRVTEAFF.